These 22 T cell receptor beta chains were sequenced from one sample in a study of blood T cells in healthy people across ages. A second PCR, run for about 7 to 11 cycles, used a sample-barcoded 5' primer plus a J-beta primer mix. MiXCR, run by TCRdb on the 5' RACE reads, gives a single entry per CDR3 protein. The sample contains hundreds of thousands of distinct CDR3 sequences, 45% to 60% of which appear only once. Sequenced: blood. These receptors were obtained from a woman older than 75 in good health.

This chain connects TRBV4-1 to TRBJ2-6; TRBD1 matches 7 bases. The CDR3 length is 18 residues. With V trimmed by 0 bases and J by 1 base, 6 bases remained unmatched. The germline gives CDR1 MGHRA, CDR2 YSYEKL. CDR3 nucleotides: TGCGCCAGCAGCCAAGAAGGAGGACAGGTATCTGGGGCCAACGTCCTGACTTTC. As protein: CASSQEGGQVSGANVLTF.

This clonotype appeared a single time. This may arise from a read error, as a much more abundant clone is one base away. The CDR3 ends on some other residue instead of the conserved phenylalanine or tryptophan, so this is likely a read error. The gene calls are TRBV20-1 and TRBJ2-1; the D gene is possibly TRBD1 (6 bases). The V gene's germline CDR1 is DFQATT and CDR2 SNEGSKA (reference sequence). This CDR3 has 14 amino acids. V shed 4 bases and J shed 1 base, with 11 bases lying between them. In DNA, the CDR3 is TGCAGTGCTATTGGGGGCCCTTCCTACAATGAGCAGTTCTTA. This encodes CSAIGGPSYNEQFL.

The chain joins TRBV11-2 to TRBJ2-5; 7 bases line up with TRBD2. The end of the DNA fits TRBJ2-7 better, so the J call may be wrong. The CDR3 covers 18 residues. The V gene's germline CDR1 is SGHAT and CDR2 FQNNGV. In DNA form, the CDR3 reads TGTGCCAGCAGCTTAGATCGAGTTGGGCGGGAGAACAAAGGCGAGCAGTACTTC. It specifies CASSLDRVGRENKGEQYF.

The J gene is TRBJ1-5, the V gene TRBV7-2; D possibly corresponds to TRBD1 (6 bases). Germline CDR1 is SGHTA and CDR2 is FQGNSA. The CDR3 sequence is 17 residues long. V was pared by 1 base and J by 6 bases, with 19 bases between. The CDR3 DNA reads TGTGCCAGCAGCTTAGGAGGGGGGATAGGGCTCAGTCAGCCCCAGCATTTT. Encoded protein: CASSLGGGIGLSQPQHF.

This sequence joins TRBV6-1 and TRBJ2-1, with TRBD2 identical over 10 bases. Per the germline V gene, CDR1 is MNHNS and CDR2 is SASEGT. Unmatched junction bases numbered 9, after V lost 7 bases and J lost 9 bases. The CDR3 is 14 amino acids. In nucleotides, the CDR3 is TGTGCCAGCAATCCGAGCGGGAGGGCGACTGAGCAGTTCTTC. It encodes CASNPSGRATEQFF.

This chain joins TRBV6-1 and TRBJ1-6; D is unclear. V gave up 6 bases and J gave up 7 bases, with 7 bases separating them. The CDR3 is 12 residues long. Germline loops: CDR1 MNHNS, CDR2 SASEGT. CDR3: CASRRINSPLHF. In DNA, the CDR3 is TGTGCCAGCAGACGGATAAATTCACCCCTCCACTTT.

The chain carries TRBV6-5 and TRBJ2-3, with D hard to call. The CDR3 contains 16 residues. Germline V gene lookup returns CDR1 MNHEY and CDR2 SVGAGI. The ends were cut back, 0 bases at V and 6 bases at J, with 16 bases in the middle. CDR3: CASSYSLLGSRDTQYF. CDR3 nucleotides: TGTGCCAGCAGTTACTCCCTCCTAGGTAGCAGGGATACGCAGTATTTT.

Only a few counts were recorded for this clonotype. The CDR3 coding sequence is TGCGCCAGCAGCCAAACGAGAGGGACCGGAAACACCATATATTTT. It is translated as CASSQTRGTGNTIYF. This rearrangement joins TRBV4-1 to TRBJ1-3; perhaps TRBD1 as D (5 bases). Germline V lookup: CDR1 MGHRA, CDR2 YSYEKL. V was pared by 2 bases and J by 4 bases, with 12 bases between. This CDR3 has 15 residues.

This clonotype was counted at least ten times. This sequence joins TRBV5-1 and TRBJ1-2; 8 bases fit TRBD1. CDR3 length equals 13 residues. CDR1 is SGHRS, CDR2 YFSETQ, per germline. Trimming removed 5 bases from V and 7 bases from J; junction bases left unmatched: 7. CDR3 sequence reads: CASRTGTGGGYTF. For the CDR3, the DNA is TGCGCCAGCAGGACCGGGACAGGTGGTGGCTACACCTTC.

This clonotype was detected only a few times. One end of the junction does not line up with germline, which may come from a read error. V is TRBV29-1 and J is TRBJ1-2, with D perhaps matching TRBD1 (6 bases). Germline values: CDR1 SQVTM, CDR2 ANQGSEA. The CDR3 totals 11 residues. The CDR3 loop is CSGEVGAGYTF. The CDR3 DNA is TGCAGCGGTGAAGTGGGGGCCGGGTACACCTTC.

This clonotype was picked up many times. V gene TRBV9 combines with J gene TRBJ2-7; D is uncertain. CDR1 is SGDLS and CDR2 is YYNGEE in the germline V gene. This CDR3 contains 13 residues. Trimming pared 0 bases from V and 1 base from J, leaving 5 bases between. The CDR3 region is CASSVGDSYEQYF. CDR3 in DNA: TGTGCCAGCAGCGTAGGTGATTCCTACGAGCAGTACTTC.

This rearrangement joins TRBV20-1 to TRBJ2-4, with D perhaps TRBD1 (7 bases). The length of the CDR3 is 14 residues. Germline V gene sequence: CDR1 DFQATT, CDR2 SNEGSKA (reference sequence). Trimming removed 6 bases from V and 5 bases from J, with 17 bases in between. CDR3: CSADSRRGQNIQYF. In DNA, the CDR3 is TGCAGTGCCGATAGCAGGAGGGGGCAAAACATTCAGTACTTC.

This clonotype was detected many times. CDR3 region: CASSMTENTQYF. The CDR3 DNA reads TGTGCCAGCAGTATGACGGAGAATACGCAGTATTTT. The chain is built from TRBV12-3 or TRBV12-4 and TRBJ2-3; no clear D. The CDR3 extends over 12 amino acids. The V end lost 5 bases, the J end lost 7 bases, and 10 bases lay between the germline ends.

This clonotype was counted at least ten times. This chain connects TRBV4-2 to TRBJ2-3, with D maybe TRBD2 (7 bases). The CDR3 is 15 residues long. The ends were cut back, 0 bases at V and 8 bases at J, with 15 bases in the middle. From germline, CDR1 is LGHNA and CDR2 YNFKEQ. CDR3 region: CASSQDERGGRTQYF. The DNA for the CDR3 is TGTGCCAGCAGCCAAGATGAAAGGGGGGGGCGTACGCAGTATTTT.

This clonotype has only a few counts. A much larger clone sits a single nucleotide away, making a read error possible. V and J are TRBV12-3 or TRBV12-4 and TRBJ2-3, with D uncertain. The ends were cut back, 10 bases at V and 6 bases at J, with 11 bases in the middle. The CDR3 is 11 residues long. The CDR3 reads CAITKLDTQYF. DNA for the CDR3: TGTGCCATCACCAAGCTGGATACGCAGTATTTT.

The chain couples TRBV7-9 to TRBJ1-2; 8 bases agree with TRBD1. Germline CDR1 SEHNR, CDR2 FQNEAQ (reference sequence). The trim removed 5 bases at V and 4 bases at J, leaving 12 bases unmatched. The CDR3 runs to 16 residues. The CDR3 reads CASSPLGQGASYGYTF. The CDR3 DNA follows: TGTGCCAGCAGCCCCTTAGGACAGGGTGCTTCCTATGGCTACACCTTC.

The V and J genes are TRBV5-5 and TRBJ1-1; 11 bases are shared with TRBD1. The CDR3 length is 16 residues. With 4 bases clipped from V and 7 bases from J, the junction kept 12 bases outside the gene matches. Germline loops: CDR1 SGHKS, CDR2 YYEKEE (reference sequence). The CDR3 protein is CASSPWTGGRRGEAFF. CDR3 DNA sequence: TGTGCCAGCAGCCCTTGGACAGGGGGCAGAAGGGGTGAAGCTTTCTTT.

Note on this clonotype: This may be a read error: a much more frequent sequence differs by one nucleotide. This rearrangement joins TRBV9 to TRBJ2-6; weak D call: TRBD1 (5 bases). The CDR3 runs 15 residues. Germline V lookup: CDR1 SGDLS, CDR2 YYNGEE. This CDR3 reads CASSIQGAGANVPTF. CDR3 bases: TGTGCCAGCAGCATTCAGGGTGCTGGGGCCAACGTCCCGACTTTC.

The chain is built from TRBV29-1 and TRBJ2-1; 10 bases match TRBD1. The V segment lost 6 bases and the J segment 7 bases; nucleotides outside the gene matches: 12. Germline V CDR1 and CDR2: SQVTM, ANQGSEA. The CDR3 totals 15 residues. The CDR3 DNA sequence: TGCAGCGTGGCAAGGGGACAGGGGACTTTAAATGAGCAGTTCTTC. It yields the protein CSVARGQGTLNEQFF.

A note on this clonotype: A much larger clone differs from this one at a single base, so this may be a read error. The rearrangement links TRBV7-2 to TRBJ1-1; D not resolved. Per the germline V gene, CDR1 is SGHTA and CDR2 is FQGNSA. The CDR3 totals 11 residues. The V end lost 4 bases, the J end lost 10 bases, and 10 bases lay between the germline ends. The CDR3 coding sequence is TGTGCCAGCAGCTCTTCAGTTGGAGCTTTCTTT. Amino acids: CASSSSVGAFF.

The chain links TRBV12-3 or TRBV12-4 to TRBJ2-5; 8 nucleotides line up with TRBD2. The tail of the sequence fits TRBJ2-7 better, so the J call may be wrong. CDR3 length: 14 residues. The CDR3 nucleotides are TGTGCCAGCAGCATAACCAGCGGGGGAGGCGAGCAGTACTTC. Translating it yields CASSITSGGGEQYF.

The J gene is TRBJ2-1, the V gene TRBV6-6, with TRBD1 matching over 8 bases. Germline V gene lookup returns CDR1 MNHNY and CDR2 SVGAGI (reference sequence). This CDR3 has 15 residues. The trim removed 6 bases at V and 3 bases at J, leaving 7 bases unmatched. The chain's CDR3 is CASSPQGVGYNEQFF. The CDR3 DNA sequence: TGTGCCAGCAGCCCACAGGGGGTAGGCTACAATGAGCAGTTCTTC.